This T cell receptor (beta chain) derives from a study of control samples from healthy donors and cancer patients. V lost 6 bases, J lost 6 bases, and 11 bases lay in between. In germline, CDR1 is MNHNY, CDR2 SVGAGI (reference sequence). This CDR3 is 12 amino acids long. Sequencing was performed with immunoSEQ multiplex PCR; in TCRdb, only in-frame clones are kept and a portion is missing. The table shows under 450,000 clones, with around nine tenths occurring only once. The rearrangement joins TRBV6-6 to TRBJ1-1; perhaps TRBD1 as D (6 bases). Material: PBMCs. This TCR was sampled from a man aged 35 to 55 with head and neck cancer. The CDR3 DNA reads as TGTGCCAGCAGACAGGGCTGGGCTGAAGCTTTCTTT. Its translation: CASRQGWAEAFF.